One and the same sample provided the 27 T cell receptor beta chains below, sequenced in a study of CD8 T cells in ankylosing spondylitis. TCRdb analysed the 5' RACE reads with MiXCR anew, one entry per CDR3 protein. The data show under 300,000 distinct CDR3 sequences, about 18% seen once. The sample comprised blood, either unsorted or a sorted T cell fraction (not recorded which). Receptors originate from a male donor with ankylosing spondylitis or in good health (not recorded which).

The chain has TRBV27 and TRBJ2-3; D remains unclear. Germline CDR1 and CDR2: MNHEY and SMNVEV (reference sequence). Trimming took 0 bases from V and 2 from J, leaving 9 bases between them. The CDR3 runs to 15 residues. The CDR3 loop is CASSLSAHNTDTQYF. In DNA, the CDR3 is TGTGCCAGCAGTTTATCGGCCCATAACACAGATACGCAGTATTTT.

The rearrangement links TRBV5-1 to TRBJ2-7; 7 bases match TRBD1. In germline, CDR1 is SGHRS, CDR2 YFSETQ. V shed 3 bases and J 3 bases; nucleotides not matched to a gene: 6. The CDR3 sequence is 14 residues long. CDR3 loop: CASSSEGAFYEQYF. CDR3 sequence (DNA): TGCGCCAGCAGCTCCGAGGGGGCATTCTACGAGCAGTACTTC.

CDR3 amino acids: CASTMGDYETQYF. The CDR3 DNA sequence: TGTGCCAGCACTATGGGCGATTATGAGACCCAGTACTTC. The gene calls are TRBV12-3 or TRBV12-4 and TRBJ2-5; no clear D. The V end was cut by 7 bases, the J end by 5 bases, with 14 bases between. The length of the CDR3 is 13 residues.

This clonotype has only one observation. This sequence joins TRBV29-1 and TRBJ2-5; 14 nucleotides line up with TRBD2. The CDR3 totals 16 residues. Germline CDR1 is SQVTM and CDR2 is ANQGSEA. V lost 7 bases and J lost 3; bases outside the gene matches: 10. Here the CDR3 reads CSGRMTSGRAKETQYF. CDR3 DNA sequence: TGCAGCGGACGAATGACTAGCGGGAGGGCCAAAGAGACCCAGTACTTC.

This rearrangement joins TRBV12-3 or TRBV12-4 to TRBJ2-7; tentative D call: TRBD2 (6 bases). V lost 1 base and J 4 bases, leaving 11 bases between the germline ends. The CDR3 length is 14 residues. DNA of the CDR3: TGTGCCAGCAGTTTAGGGGGGGTCGCGTACGAGCAGTACTTC. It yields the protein CASSLGGVAYEQYF.

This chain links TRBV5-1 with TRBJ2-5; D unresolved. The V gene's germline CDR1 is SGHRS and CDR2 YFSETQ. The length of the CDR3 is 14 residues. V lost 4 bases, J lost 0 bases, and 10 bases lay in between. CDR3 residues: CASSPWGYQETQYF. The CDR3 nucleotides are TGCGCCAGCAGCCCCTGGGGATACCAAGAGACCCAGTACTTC.

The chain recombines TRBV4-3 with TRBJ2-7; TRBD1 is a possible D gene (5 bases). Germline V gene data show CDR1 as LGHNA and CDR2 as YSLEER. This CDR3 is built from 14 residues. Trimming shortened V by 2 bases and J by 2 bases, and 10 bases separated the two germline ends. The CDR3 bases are TGCGCCAGCAGCCAATACTGGGGCCCCTACGAGCAGTACTTC. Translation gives CASSQYWGPYEQYF.

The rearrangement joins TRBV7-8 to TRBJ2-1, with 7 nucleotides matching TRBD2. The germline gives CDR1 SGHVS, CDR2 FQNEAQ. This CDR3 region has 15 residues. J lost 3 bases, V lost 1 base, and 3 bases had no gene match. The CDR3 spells CASSLGEGNYNEQFF. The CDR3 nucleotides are TGTGCCAGCAGCTTAGGGGAGGGCAACTACAATGAGCAGTTCTTC.

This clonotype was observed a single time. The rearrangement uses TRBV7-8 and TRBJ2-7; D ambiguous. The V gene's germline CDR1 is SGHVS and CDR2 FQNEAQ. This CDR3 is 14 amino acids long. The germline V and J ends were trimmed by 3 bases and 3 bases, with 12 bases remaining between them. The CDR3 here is CASSLYDGNYEQYF. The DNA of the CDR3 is TGTGCCAGCAGCTTGTACGACGGAAACTACGAGCAGTACTTC.

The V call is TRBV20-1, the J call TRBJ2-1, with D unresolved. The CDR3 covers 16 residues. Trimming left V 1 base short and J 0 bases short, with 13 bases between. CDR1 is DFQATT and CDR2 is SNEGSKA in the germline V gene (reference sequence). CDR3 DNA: TGCAGTGCTAGAGGTGCTTGGGAAAGCTCCTACAATGAGCAGTTCTTC. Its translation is CSARGAWESSYNEQFF.

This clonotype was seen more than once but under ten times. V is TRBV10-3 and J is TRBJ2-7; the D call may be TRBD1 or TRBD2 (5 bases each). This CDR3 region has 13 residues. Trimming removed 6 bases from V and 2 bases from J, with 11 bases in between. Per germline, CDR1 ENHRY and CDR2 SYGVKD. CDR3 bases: TGTGCCATCAGAGACGGGACCGCCTACGAGCAGTACTTC. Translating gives CAIRDGTAYEQYF.

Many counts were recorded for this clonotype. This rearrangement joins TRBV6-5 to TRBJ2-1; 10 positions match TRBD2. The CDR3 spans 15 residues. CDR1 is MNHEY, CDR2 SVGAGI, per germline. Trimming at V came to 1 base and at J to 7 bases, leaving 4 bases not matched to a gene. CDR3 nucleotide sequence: TGTGCCAGCAGTTACTTAGCGGGGGGTTTAAATGAGCAGTTCTTC. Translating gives CASSYLAGGLNEQFF.

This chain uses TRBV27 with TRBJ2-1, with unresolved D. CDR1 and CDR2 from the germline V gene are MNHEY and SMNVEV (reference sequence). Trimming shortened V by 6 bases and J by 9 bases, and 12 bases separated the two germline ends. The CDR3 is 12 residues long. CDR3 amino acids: CASSGLGAEQFF. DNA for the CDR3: TGTGCCAGCAGCGGGTTGGGCGCTGAGCAGTTCTTC.

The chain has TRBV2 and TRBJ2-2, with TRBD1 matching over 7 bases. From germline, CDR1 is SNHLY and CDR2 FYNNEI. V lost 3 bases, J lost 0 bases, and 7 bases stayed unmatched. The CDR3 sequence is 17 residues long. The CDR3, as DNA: TGTGCCAGCAGTGATGAGGGGCAGGGGGCGAACACCGGGGAGCTGTTTTTT. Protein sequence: CASSDEGQGANTGELFF.

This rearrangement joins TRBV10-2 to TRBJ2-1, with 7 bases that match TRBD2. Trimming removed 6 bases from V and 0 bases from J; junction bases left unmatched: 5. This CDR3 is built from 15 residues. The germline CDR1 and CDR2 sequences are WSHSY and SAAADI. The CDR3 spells CASRGLESSYNEQFF. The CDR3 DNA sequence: TGCGCCAGCAGAGGACTAGAAAGCTCCTACAATGAGCAGTTCTTC.

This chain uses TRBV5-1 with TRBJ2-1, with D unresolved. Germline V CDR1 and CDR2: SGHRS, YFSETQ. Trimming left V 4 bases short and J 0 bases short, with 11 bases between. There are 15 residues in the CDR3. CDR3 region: CASSPLVSSYNEQFF. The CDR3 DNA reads TGCGCCAGCAGCCCGCTAGTGAGCTCCTACAATGAGCAGTTCTTC.

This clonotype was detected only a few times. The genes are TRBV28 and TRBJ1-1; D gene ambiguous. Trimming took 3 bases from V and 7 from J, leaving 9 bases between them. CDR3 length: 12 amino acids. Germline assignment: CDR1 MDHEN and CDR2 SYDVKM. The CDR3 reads CASSLSSSEAFF. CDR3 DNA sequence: TGTGCCAGCAGTTTGTCTTCCAGTGAAGCTTTCTTT.

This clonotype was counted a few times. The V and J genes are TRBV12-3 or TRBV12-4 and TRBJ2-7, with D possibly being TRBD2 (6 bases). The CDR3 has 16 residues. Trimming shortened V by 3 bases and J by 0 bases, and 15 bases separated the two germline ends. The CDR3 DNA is TGTGCCAGCAGTTTTTGGCCGGGGGACGACTCCTACGAGCAGTACTTC. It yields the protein CASSFWPGDDSYEQYF.

The CDR3 DNA reads as TGTGCCAGCAGCTTGGCCGCGGCTAGCGGGATTCTCCTCAATGAGCAGTTCTTC. Translation: CASSLAAASGILLNEQFF. The chain joins TRBV5-6 to TRBJ2-1, with 9 positions matching TRBD2. This CDR3 is 18 amino acids long. V dropped 0 bases and J dropped 6; count of bases not matched to a gene: 13. Looked up from germline, CDR1 is SGHDT and CDR2 is YYEEEE.

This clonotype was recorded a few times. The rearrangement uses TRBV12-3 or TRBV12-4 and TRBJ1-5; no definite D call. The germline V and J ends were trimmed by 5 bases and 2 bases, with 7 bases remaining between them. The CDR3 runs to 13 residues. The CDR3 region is CASSGAGNQPQHF. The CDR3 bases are TGTGCCAGCAGTGGTGCGGGCAATCAGCCCCAGCATTTT.

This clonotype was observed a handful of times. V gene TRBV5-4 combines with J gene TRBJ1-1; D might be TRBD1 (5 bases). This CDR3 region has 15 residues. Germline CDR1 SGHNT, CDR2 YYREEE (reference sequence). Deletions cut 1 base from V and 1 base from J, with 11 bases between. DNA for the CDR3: TGTGCCAGCAGCTTGACAGGACCTCGGAACACTGAAGCTTTCTTT. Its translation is CASSLTGPRNTEAFF.

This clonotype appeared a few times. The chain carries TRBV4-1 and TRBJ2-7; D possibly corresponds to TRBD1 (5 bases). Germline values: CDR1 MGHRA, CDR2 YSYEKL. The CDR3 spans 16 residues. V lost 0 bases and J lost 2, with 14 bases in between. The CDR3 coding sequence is TGCGCCAGCAGCCAAGAGGTGCAGGGTGAAACCTACGAGCAGTACTTC. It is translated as CASSQEVQGETYEQYF.

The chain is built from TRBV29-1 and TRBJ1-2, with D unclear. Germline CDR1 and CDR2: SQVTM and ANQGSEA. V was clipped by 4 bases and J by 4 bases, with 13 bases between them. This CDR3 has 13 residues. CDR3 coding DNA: TGCAGCGTTGGGCCCCTGGGCGTCTATGGCTACACCTTC. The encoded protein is CSVGPLGVYGYTF.

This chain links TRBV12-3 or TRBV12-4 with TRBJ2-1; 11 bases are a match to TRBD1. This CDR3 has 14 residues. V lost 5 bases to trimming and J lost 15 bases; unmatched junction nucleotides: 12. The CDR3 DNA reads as TGTGCCAGCAGTGGGGGGACAGGGGGATTTGATTTGTTCTTC. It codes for CASSGGTGGFDLFF.

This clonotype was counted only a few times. Here the CDR3 reads CASSLNHLGQLNEKLFF. In DNA form, the CDR3 reads TGTGCCAGCAGCTTAAACCACTTGGGACAGTTAAATGAAAAACTGTTTTTT. The J gene is TRBJ1-4, the V gene TRBV11-2; 7 nucleotides agree with TRBD1. Looked up from germline, CDR1 is SGHAT and CDR2 is FQNNGV. The V gene end was trimmed by 2 bases and the J gene end by 5 bases; junction bases not matched to a gene: 11. This CDR3 spans 17 amino acids. The whole variable domain, remainder taken from reference TRBV11-2 and TRBJ1-4, is EAGVAQSPRYKIIEKRQSVAFWCNPISGHATLYWYQQILGQGPKLLIQFQNNGVVDDSQLPKDRFSAERLKGVDSTLKIQPAKLEDSAVYLCASSLNHLGQLNEKLFFGSGTQLSVL.

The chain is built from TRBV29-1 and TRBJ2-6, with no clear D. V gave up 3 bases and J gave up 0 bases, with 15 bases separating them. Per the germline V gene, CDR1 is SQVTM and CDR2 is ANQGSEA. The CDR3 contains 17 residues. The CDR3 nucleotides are TGCAGCGTTGATGGGTCCGACCCTTCCTCTGGGGCCAACGTCCTGACTTTC. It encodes CSVDGSDPSSGANVLTF.

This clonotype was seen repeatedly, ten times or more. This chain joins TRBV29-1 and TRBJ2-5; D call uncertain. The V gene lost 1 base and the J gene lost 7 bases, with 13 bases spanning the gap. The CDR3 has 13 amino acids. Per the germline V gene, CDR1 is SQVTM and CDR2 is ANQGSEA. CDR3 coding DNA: TGCAGCGTTGAAGGGGCCCTCTTGGGGACCCAGTACTTC. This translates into CSVEGALLGTQYF.